This note documents a single T cell receptor beta chain sequence. CDR3 length: 17 amino acids. Unmatched junction bases numbered 14, after V lost 1 base and J lost 5 bases. Germline V gene lookup returns CDR1 SGHRS and CDR2 YFSETQ. The source of the sample is a study of blood T cell repertoires in COVID-19. Seattle researchers signed up patients amid active infection and tracked them longitudinally. Only in-frame clones appear in the TCRdb table, and some are missing; sequencing was by immunoSEQ multiplex PCR. The table has roughly 140,000 clones, approximately 85% seen once. This chain links TRBV5-1 with TRBJ2-7; 8 nucleotides align to TRBD1. Sequencing was carried out using peripheral blood. The sequence was collected from a woman aged 55-69 years with COVID-19, enrolled during active disease. CDR3 DNA: TGCGCCAGCAGCTTGCGTCCTGCGGACAGGGATCTCCACGAGCAGTACTTC. The encoded protein is CASSLRPADRDLHEQYF.